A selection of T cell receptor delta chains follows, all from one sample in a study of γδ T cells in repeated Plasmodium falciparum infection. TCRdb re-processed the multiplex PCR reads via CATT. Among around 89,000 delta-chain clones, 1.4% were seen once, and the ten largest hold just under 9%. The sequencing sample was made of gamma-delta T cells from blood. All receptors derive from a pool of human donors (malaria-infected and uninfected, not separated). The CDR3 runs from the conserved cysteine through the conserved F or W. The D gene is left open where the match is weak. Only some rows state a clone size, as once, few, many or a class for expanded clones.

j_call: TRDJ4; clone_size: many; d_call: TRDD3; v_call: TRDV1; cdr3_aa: CALGELGFLRWVLGDPTRPLIF; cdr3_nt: TGTGCTCTTGGGGAACTTGGATTCCTACGGTGGGTACTGGGGGATCCAACAAGACCCCTGATCTTT
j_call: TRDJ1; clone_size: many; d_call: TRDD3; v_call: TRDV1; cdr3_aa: CALGGPAHVGVNWGYAGYTDKLIF; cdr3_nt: TGTGCTCTTGGGGGCCCGGCCCACGTCGGAGTAAACTGGGGATACGCGGGGTACACCGATAAACTCATCTTT
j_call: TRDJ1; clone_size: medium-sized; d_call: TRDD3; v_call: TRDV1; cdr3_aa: CALGELYRLLGDSAKLIF; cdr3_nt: TGTGCTCTTGGGGAACTTTACCGATTACTGGGGGATTCCGCTAAACTCATCTTT
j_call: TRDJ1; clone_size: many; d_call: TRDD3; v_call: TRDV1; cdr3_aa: CALGGRQGFTGGYVAKLIF; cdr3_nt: TGTGCTCTTGGGGGACGACAGGGCTTTACTGGGGGATACGTGGCCAAACTCATCTTT
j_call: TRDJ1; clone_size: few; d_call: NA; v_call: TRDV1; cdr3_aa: CALGEPSVLRAVGLGYTDKLIF; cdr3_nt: TGTGCTCTTGGGGAGCCTTCGGTCCTACGAGCAGTGGGCCTAGGGTACACCGATAAACTCATCTTT
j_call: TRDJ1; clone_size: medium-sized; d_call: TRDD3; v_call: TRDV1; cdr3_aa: CALGELKSDWGLFYTDKLIF; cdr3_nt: TGTGCTCTTGGGGAACTAAAGTCGGACTGGGGCCTTTTTTACACCGATAAACTCATCTTT
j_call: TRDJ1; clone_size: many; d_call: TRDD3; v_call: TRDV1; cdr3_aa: CALGELNLLRGDETDKLIF; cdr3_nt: TGTGCTCTTGGGGAACTGAACCTACTGCGGGGGGATGAAACCGATAAACTCATCTTT
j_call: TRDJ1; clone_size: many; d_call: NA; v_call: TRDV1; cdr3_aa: CALGELLLLGDTDKLIF; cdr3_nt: TGTGCTCTTGGGGAACTTCTTCTCCTTGGGGATACCGATAAACTCATCTTT
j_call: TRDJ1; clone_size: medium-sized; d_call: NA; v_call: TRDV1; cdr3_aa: CALGEPSTTGDKLIF; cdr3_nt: TGTGCTCTTGGGGAACCTTCTACTACTGGAGATAAACTCATCTTT
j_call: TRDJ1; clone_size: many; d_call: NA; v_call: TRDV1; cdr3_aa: CALGYHTDKLIF; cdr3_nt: TGTGCTCTTGGGTATCACACCGATAAACTCATCTTT
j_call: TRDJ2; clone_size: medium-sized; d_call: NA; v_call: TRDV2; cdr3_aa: CACDVRGDLTAQLFF; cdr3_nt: TGTGCCTGTGACGTCCGGGGGGATTTGACAGCACAACTCTTCTTT
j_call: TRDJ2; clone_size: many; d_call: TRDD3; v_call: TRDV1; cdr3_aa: CALGERGRIWGRRNPLEGAQLFF; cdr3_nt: TGTGCTCTTGGGGAACGGGGCCGAATCTGGGGGCGGCGAAATCCCCTCGAGGGAGCACAACTCTTCTTT
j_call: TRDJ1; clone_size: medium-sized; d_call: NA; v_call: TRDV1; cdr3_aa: CALGERPFLQYWGDYTDKLIF; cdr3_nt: TGTGCTCTTGGGGAACGGCCCTTCCTACAATACTGGGGGGATTACACCGATAAACTCATCTTT
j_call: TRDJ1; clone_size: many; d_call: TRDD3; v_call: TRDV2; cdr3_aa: CACDTVAPIKEAAVLGVSDTDKLIF; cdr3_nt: TGTGCCTGTGACACCGTCGCCCCTATAAAAGAGGCCGCCGTACTGGGGGTCTCAGACACCGATAAACTCATCTTT
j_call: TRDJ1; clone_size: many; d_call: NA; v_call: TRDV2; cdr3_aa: CACDSLTVDGTDKLIF; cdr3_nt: TGTGCCTGTGACTCGCTAACTGTCGACGGGACCGATAAACTCATCTTT
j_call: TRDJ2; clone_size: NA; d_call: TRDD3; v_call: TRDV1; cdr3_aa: CALGEPLKTPWGYSAQLFF; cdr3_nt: TGTGCCCTTGGGGAACCTCTTAAAACGCCCTGGGGGTACAGCGCACAACTCTTCTTT
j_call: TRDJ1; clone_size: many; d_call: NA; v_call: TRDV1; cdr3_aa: CALGELGARGPYTDKLIF; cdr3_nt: TGTGCTCTTGGGGAACTTGGGGCCAGGGGGCCCTACACCGATAAACTCATCTTT
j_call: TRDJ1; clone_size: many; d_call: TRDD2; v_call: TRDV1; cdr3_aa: CALGEFSPSFLSKAGELIF; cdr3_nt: TGTGCTCTTGGGGAATTTAGTCCCTCCTTCCTATCCAAGGCTGGAGAACTCATCTTT
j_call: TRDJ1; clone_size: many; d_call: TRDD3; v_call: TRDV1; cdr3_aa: CALGELVQSSGGYATDKLIF; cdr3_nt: TGTGCTCTTGGGGAACTAGTTCAATCTTCTGGGGGATACGCAACCGATAAACTCATCTTT
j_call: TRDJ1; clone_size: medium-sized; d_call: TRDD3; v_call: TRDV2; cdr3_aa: CACDTIYGGYADKLIF; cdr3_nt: TGTGCCTGTGACACGATCTATGGGGGATACGCCGATAAACTCATCTTT
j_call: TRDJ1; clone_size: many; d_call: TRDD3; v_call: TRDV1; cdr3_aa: CALGELLLPSTGGYTDKLIF; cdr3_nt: TGTGCTCTTGGGGAACTCCTCCTTCCTTCTACTGGGGGATACACCGATAAACTCATCTTT
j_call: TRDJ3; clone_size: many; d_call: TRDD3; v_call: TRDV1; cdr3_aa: CALVTLKGIGGYRSSWDTRQMFF; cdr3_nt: TGTGCTCTTGTAACCCTAAAAGGGATTGGGGGATACAGGAGCTCCTGGGACACCCGACAGATGTTTTTC
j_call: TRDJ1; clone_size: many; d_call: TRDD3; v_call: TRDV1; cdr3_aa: CALGDLPTGGYGGTDKLIF; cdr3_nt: TGTGCTCTTGGGGACCTTCCTACTGGGGGATACGGGGGCACCGATAAACTCATCTTT
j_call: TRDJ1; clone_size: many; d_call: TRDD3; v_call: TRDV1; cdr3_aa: CALGELDEGWGIRPSYTDKLIF; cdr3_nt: TGTGCTCTTGGGGAACTAGACGAGGGTTGGGGGATACGCCCATCGTACACCGATAAACTCATCTTT
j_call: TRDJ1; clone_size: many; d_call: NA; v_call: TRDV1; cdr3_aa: CALGEFSPAHRGFRFADKLIF; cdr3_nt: TGTGCTCTTGGGGAATTTAGCCCAGCACACCGGGGATTCAGATTCGCCGATAAACTCATCTTT
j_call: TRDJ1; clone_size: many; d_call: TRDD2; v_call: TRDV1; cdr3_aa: CALGDPFLRRWGRTDKLIF; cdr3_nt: TGTGCTCTTGGGGATCCCTTCCTACGTAGGTGGGGGAGAACCGATAAACTCATCTTT
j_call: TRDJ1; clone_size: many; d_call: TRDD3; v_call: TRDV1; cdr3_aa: CALGEFWGLRPTGGFYTDKLIF; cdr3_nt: TGTGCTCTTGGGGAATTTTGGGGCCTACGTCCAACTGGGGGGTTTTACACCGATAAACTCATCTTT
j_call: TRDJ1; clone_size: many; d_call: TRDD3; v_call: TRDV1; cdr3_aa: CALGEQGAFPGYWGTDKLIF; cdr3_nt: TGTGCTCTTGGGGAACAGGGGGCCTTCCCCGGGTACTGGGGGACCGATAAACTCATCTTT
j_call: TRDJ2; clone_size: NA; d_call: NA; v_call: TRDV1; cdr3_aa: CALGEWGLPTRYWGSSLTAQLFF; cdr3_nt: TGTGCTCTTGGGGAATGGGGACTTCCTACACGGTACTGGGGGTCTTCTCTGACAGCACAACTCTTCTTT
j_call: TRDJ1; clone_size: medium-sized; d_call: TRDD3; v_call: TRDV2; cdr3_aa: CACDTGEGILCTDKLIF; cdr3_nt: TGTGCCTGTGACACAGGGGAGGGGATACTTTGCACCGATAAACTCATCTTT
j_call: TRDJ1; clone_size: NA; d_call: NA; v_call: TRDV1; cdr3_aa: CALGNGGLLTFRGDLGDGRTDKLIF; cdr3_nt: TGTGCTCTTGGGAACGGAGGACTTCTTACTTTCCGAGGAGACCTCGGGGATGGTCGAACCGATAAACTCATCTTT
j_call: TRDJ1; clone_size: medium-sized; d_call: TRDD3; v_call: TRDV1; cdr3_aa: CALGELFLGGYVWGTDKLIF; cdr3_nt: TGTGCTCTTGGGGAACTTTTCCTCGGGGGATACGTGTGGGGCACCGATAAACTCATCTTT
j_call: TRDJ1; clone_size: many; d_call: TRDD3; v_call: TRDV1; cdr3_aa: CALGDGLPTGVWGILGLKLIF; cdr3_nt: TGTGCTCTTGGGGATGGGCTTCCTACGGGGGTCTGGGGGATACTAGGACTTAAACTCATCTTT
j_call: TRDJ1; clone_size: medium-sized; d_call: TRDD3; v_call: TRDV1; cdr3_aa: CALGERPRYWGMVRYTDKLIF; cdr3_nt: TGTGCTCTTGGGGAACGTCCGAGGTACTGGGGAATGGTTCGGTACACCGATAAACTCATCTTT
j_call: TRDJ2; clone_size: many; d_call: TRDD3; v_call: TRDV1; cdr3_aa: CALGELSLLHRLYWGPRAQLFF; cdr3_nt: TGTGCTCTTGGGGAACTTAGCCTCCTACATCGTTTGTACTGGGGGCCCCGGGCACAACTCTTCTTT
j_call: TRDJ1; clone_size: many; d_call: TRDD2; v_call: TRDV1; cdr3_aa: CALGETQASYVGRGSHTDKLIF; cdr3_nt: TGTGCTCTTGGGGAAACTCAGGCTTCCTACGTTGGACGGGGATCACACACCGATAAACTCATCTTT
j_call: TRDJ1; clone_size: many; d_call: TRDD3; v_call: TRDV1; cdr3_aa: CALGEPTYPALLGGYAIGTDKLIF; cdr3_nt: TGTGCTCTTGGGGAACCCACCTACCCGGCCTTACTGGGGGGATACGCGATTGGTACGGATAAACTCATCTTT
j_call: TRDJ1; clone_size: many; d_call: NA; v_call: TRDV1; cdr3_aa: CALGERDRYVLGTRADKLIF; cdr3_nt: TGTGCTCTTGGGGAACGAGACCGCTACGTGCTGGGGACCCGTGCCGATAAACTCATCTTT
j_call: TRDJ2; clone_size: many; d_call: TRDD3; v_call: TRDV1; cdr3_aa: CALGELVYPGGYGPALTAQLFF; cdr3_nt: TGTGCTCTTGGGGAACTAGTATACCCCGGGGGATACGGCCCCGCTTTGACAGCACAACTCTTCTTT
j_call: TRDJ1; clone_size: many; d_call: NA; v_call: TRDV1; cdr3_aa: CALGELVKRVCTGKYTDKLIF; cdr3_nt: TGTGCTCTTGGGGAACTAGTTAAGCGAGTTTGTACTGGGAAGTACACCGATAAACTCATCTTT
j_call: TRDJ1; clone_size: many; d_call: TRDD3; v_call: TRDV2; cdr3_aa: CACDRRLLLGVGAADKLIF; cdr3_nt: TGTGCCTGTGATAGGCGTCTTTTACTGGGGGTAGGGGCGGCCGATAAACTCATCTTT
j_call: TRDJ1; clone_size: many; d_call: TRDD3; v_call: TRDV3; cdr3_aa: CASNWGPIKYTDKLIF; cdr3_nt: TGTGCCTCAAACTGGGGGCCAATAAAGTACACCGATAAACTCATCTTT
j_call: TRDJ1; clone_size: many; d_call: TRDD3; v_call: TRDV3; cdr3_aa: CAFFPSTHHHPDSGGPYTDKLIF; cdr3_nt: TGTGCCTTTTTCCCATCAACCCACCATCATCCCGACTCTGGGGGTCCCTACACCGATAAACTCATCTTT
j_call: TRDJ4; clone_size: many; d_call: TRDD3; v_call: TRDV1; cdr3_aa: CALGELWPHKVLGDARPLIF; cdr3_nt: TGTGCTCTTGGGGAACTATGGCCACATAAGGTACTGGGGGACGCCAGACCCCTGATCTTT
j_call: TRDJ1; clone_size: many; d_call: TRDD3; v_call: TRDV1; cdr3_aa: CALGVFFPYVLGDTMNIDKLIF; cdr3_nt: TGTGCTCTTGGGGTCTTCTTTCCCTATGTGCTGGGGGATACCATGAATATTGATAAACTCATCTTT
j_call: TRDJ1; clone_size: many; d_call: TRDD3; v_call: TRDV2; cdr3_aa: CACDTLAFPQLGDIADKLIF; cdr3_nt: TGTGCCTGTGACACGCTGGCCTTCCCCCAGCTGGGGGATATTGCCGATAAACTCATCTTT
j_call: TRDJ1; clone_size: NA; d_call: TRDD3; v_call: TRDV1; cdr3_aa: CALGEHTSLWGVRADKLIF; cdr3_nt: TGTGCTCTTGGGGAACACACTTCCCTCTGGGGGGTACGCGCCGATAAACTCATCTTT
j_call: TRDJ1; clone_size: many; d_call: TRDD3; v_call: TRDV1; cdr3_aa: CALGDVCWGIIDKLIF; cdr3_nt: TGTGCTCTTGGGGATGTATGCTGGGGGATTATCGATAAACTCATCTTT